The 20 T cell receptor beta chains given below trace back to one sample, sequenced in a study of blood T cells in healthy people across ages. Alongside a J-beta primer mix, a sample-barcoded 5' primer served in a second PCR lasting about 7 to 12 cycles. TCRdb re-analysed the 5' RACE reads in MiXCR, keeping a single row per CDR3 protein. Among about 780,000 distinct CDR3 sequences listed, 20% to 30% were seen once. The same sample was also used in a study of T cells of mothers and their children.

Sequenced sample: blood. These receptors were taken from a boy between 5 and 17 years old in good health.

This clonotype was picked up a small number of times. The CDR3 bases are TGCGCCAGCGGATCCGGGAGGGCAGATACGCAGTATTTT. Encoded protein: CASGSGRADTQYF. The V gene is TRBV4-1, the J gene TRBJ2-3; 8 bases map to TRBD2. CDR1 is MGHRA and CDR2 is YSYEKL in the germline V gene. V shed 8 bases, J shed 4 bases, and the junction held 5 bases outside the gene matches. The CDR3 runs to 13 residues.

This chain connects TRBV4-1 to TRBJ2-1; 11 bases are a match to TRBD2. The CDR3 spans 17 residues. V lost 2 bases and J lost 8; bases outside the gene matches: 11. From germline, CDR1 is MGHRA and CDR2 YSYEKL. The DNA for the CDR3 is TGCGCCAGCAGCCAAAGGACTAGCGGGTTCCCGGGCGATGAGCAGTTCTTC. Translated: CASSQRTSGFPGDEQFF.

This clonotype was picked up a small number of times. This chain joins TRBV30 and TRBJ1-1; D is unclear. CDR1 and CDR2 from the germline V gene are GTSNPN and SVGIG (reference sequence). Trimming removed 3 bases from V and 1 base from J, with 9 bases in between. The CDR3 sequence is 13 residues long. The CDR3 loop is CAWRVGGNTEAFF. Written as DNA, the CDR3 is TGTGCCTGGAGAGTAGGAGGGAACACTGAAGCTTTCTTT.

This sequence joins TRBV27 and TRBJ2-5, with TRBD2 identical over 16 bases. The CDR3 is made up of 15 amino acids. Germline values: CDR1 MNHEY, CDR2 SMNVEV (reference sequence). J lost 5 bases, V lost 6 bases, and 3 bases had no gene match. The CDR3 sequence is CASRGLAGGLETQYF. The CDR3 region has the DNA TGTGCCAGCAGGGGACTAGCGGGGGGGCTGGAGACCCAGTACTTC.

The chain has TRBV10-3 and TRBJ2-7, with no clear D. CDR1 and CDR2 (germline): ENHRY, SYGVKD. Trimming pared 0 bases from V and 10 bases from J, leaving 16 bases between. This CDR3 is 14 amino acids long. DNA for the CDR3: TGTGCCATCAGTGAGTCGATATTGAGGAGTGGTCAGTACTTC. It translates to CAISESILRSGQYF.

The gene calls are TRBV28 and TRBJ2-3; no firm D call. In germline, CDR1 is MDHEN, CDR2 SYDVKM. This CDR3 has 15 residues. V lost 6 bases and J 0 bases, leaving 13 bases between the germline ends. The CDR3 protein is CASSPPPRSTDTQYF. The CDR3 DNA is TGTGCCAGCAGCCCCCCCCCGCGGAGCACAGATACGCAGTATTTT.

This clonotype has only a few counts. J is TRBJ2-1 and V is TRBV9, with D tentatively TRBD1 or TRBD2 (6 bases each). The V end was cut by 0 bases, the J end by 6 bases, with 13 bases between. This CDR3 has 15 amino acids. Germline values: CDR1 SGDLS, CDR2 YYNGEE. The CDR3 spells CASSVGGATRNEQFF. CDR3 DNA: TGTGCCAGCAGCGTAGGGGGGGCCACCCGCAATGAGCAGTTCTTC.

This clonotype was found a few times. Because the CDR3's place on the DNA is in doubt, the DNA is left out and the CDR3 is given as listed by TCRdb. The chain couples TRBV29-1 to TRBJ1-2. The CDR3 comprises 11 residues, both ends counted. The germline gives CDR1 SQVTM, CDR2 ANQGSEA. CDR3 in amino acids: CSVFGSGGYTF.

The chain joins TRBV7-8 to TRBJ1-2; 7 bases align to TRBD1. Germline trimming cut 5 bases from V and 2 bases from J; bases unmatched to any gene: 5. This CDR3 is built from 14 residues. Germline V gene data show CDR1 as SGHVS and CDR2 as FQNEAQ. CDR3: CASSRGQINYGYTF. The CDR3 nucleotides read TGTGCCAGCAGCCGGGGACAGATAAACTATGGCTACACCTTC. The whole variable domain, remainder taken from reference TRBV7-8 and TRBJ1-2, is GAGVSQSPRYKVAKRGQDVALRCDPISGHVSLFWYQQALGQGPEFLTYFQNEAQLDKSGLPSDRFFAERPEGSVSTLKIQRTQQEDSAVYLCASSRGQINYGYTFGSGTRLTVV.

V is TRBV11-2 and J is TRBJ2-2; the D is unclear. Trimming took off 4 bases at V and 4 bases at J, with 7 bases between the two ends. Germline CDR1 SGHAT, CDR2 FQNNGV. The CDR3 consists of 13 residues. In DNA form, the CDR3 reads TGTGCCAGCAGCTCGGACCCCACCGGGGAGCTGTTTTTT. It is translated as CASSSDPTGELFF.

This clonotype was seen repeatedly, ten times or more. The chain uses TRBV11-3 and TRBJ1-1, with a tentative D call TRBD1 (5 bases). V shed 5 bases and J shed 5 bases, with 15 bases lying between them. Germline V gene lookup returns CDR1 SGHNT and CDR2 YENEEA. The CDR3 runs to 14 residues. DNA for the CDR3: TGTGCCAGCAGCCGGGGGACTGTTGGTACTGAAGCTTTCTTT. The encoded protein is CASSRGTVGTEAFF. Looking up the rest from reference TRBV11-3 and TRBJ1-1 gives the full variable domain: EAGVVQSPRYKIIEKKQPVAFWCNPISGHNTLYWYLQNLGQGPELLIRYENEEAVDDSQLPKDRFSAERLKGVDSTLKIQPAELGDSAVYLCASSRGTVGTEAFFGQGTRLTVV.

The chain carries TRBV5-1 and TRBJ2-5; 7 nucleotides align to TRBD1. Judging by the DNA end, TRBJ2-1 fits better; the J call may be wrong. Germline CDR1 and CDR2: SGHRS and YFSETQ. The CDR3 totals 15 residues. CDR3 bases: TGCGCCAGCACCCCAGGGGGAAGTGGTACAGGAGAGCAGTTCTTC. Amino acid sequence: CASTPGGSGTGEQFF.

V and J are TRBV20-1 and TRBJ2-7, with D perhaps being TRBD1 or TRBD2 (5 bases each). The CDR3 runs to 14 residues. Germline CDR1 and CDR2: DFQATT and SNEGSKA (reference sequence). V gave up 1 base and J gave up 1 base, with 11 bases separating them. CDR3 sequence (DNA): TGCAGTGCTAGAGTGGGACGCGGGTCCTACGAGCAGTACTTC. Its translation is CSARVGRGSYEQYF.

This clonotype was seen at least ten times. This chain uses TRBV11-2 with TRBJ2-5, with 9 bases matching TRBD1. The CDR3 spans 16 residues. From germline, CDR1 is SGHAT and CDR2 FQNNGV. The V and J ends lost 6 bases and 5 bases, in that order; junction bases with no gene match: 13. Here the CDR3 DNA reads TGTGCCAGCAGACGTCCGGGACAGGGACCCCGGGAGACCCAGTACTTC. Translated: CASRRPGQGPRETQYF.

This clonotype was seen a few times. CDR3 residues: CASSSTNNYGYTF. The CDR3 DNA reads as TGCGCCAGCAGCTCGACAAATAACTATGGCTACACCTTC. This chain links TRBV5-1 with TRBJ1-2; D not certain. Deletions cut 3 bases from V and 1 base from J, with 7 bases between. The CDR3 totals 13 residues. Germline lookup yields CDR1 SGHRS and CDR2 YFSETQ.

This clonotype has only a few counts. The chain couples TRBV13 to TRBJ1-1, with D possibly being TRBD1 (5 bases). This CDR3 is 14 amino acids long. Trimming pared 5 bases from V and 1 base from J, leaving 11 bases between. Germline V gene data show CDR1 as PRHDT and CDR2 as FYEKMQ (reference sequence). CDR3 region: CASSTRVPNTEAFF. CDR3 bases: TGTGCCAGCAGCACCAGGGTCCCGAACACTGAAGCTTTCTTT.

Turning to this clonotype: One junction end does not reproduce the germline sequence, and a read error may be involved. This chain links TRBV3-1 with TRBJ1-2; possible D gene TRBD1, 5 bases. Germline values: CDR1 LGHDT, CDR2 YNNKEL (reference sequence). The CDR3 contains 14 residues. CDR3 sequence (DNA): TGTGTCAGCAGCCAAGACAGTAATCTAGGGGGCTACACCTTC. This codes for CVSSQDSNLGGYTF.

This chain joins TRBV28 and TRBJ2-2; the match to TRBD1 covers 7 bases. Germline-derived CDR1 and CDR2 are MDHEN and SYDVKM. Trimming at V came to 2 bases and at J to 4 bases, leaving 4 bases not matched to a gene. The length of the CDR3 is 15 residues. The CDR3 sequence is CASSLRDRSTGELFF. In nucleotides, the CDR3 is TGTGCCAGCAGTTTAAGGGACAGATCCACCGGGGAGCTGTTTTTT.

This clonotype was seen a handful of times. This chain joins TRBV7-9 and TRBJ1-1, with 8 bases matching TRBD1. After removal of 5 bases from V and 4 bases from J, the junction contained 9 bases not matched to a gene. CDR1 is SEHNR and CDR2 is FQNEAQ in the germline V gene (reference sequence). The CDR3 totals 15 residues. The CDR3 is CASSLPRGRSTEAFF. For the CDR3, the DNA is TGTGCCAGCAGCCTCCCCAGGGGGCGGAGCACTGAAGCTTTCTTT.

The rearrangement joins TRBV6-5 to TRBJ2-4, with 9 bases matching TRBD1. The CDR3 runs 12 residues. Per the germline V gene, CDR1 is MNHEY and CDR2 is SVGAGI. J lost 5 bases, V lost 8 bases, and 1 base had no gene match. CDR3 loop: CASRDRENIQYF. CDR3 bases: TGTGCCAGCCGGGACAGGGAAAACATTCAGTACTTC.